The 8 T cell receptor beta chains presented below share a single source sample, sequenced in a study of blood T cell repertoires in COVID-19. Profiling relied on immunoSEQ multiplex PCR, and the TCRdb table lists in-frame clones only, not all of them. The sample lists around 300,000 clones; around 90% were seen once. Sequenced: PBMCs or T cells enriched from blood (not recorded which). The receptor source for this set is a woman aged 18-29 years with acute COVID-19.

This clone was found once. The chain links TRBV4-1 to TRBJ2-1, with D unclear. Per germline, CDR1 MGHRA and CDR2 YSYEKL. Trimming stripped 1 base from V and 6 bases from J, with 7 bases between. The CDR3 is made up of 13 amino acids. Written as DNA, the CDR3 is TGCGCCAGCAGCCAAGCCCTCCCCAATGAGCAGTTCTTC. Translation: CASSQALPNEQFF.

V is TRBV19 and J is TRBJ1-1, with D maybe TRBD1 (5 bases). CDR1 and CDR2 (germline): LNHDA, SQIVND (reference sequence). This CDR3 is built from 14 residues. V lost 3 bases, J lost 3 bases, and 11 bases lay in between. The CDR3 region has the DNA TGTGCCAGTAGTATGGTCAGGGCGTACACTGAAGCTTTCTTT. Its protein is CASSMVRAYTEAFF. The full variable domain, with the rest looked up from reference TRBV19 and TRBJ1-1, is DGGITQSPKYLFRKEGQNVTLSCEQNLNHDAMYWYRQDPGQGLRLIYYSQIVNDFQKGDIAEGYSVSREKKESFPLTVTSAQKNPTAFYLCASSMVRAYTEAFFGQGTRLTVV.

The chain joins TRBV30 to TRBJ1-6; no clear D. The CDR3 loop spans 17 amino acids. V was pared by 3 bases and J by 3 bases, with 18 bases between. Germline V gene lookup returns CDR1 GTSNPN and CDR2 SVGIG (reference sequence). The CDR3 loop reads CAWSPGEVEFYNSPLHF. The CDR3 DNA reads TGTGCCTGGAGCCCCGGGGAGGTGGAATTCTATAATTCACCCCTCCACTTT.

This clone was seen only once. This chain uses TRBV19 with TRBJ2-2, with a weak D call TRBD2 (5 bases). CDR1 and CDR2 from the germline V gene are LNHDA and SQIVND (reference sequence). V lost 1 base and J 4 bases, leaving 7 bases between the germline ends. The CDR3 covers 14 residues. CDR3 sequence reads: CASSIAGFTGELFF. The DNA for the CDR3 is TGTGCCAGTAGTATAGCGGGATTCACCGGGGAGCTGTTTTTT.

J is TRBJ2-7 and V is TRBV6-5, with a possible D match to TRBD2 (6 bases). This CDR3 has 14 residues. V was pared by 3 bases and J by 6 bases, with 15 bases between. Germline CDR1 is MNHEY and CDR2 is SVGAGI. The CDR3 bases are TGTGCCAGCAGTTATGACGGGAGAAAAGGCGAGCAGTACTTC. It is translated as CASSYDGRKGEQYF.

The CDR3 DNA sequence: TGTGCCAGTAGTATACGACTAGCTGGAAACACCATATATTTT. Translated, it gives CASSIRLAGNTIYF. The chain links TRBV19 to TRBJ1-3; D remains ambiguous. V was pared by 2 bases and J by 2 bases, with 7 bases between. The CDR3 length is 14 residues. Germline-derived CDR1 and CDR2 are LNHDA and SQIVND (reference sequence).

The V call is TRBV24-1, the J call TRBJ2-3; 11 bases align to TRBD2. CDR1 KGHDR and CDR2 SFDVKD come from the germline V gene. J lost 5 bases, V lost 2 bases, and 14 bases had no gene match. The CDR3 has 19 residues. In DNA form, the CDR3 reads TGTGCCACCAGTGATTCGAGTCGACTTAGCGGGAGGGGAAAAGATACGCAGTATTTT. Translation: CATSDSSRLSGRGKDTQYF.

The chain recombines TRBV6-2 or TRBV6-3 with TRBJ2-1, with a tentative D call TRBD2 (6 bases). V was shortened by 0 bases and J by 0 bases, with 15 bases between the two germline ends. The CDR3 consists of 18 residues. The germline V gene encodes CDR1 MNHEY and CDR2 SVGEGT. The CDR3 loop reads CASSYSSDGSSSYNEQFF. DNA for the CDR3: TGTGCCAGCAGTTACTCGAGTGACGGGAGTTCCTCCTACAATGAGCAGTTCTTC.